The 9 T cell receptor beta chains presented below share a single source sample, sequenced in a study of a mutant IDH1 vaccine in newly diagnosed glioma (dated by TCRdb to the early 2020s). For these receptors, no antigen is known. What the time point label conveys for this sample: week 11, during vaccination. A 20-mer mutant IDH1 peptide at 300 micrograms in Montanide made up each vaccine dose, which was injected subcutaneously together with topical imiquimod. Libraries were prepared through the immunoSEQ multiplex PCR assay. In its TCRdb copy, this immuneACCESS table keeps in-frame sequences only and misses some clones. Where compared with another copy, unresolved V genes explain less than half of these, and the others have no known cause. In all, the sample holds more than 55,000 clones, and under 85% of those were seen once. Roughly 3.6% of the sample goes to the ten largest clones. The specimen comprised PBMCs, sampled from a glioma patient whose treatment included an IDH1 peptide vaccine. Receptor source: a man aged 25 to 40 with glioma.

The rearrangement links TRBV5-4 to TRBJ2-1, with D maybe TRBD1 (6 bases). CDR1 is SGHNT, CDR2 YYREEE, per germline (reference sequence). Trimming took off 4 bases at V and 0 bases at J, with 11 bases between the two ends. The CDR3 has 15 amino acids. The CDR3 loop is CASSPRGISYNEQFF. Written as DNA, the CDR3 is TGTGCCAGCAGCCCTAGGGGGATCTCCTACAATGAGCAGTTCTTC.

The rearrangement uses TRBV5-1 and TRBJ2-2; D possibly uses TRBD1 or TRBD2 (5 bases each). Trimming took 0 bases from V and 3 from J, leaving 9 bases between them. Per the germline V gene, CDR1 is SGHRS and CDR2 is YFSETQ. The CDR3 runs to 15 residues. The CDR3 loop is CASSLVGGYTGELFF. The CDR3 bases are TGCGCCAGCAGCTTGGTTGGGGGTTACACCGGGGAGCTGTTTTTT.

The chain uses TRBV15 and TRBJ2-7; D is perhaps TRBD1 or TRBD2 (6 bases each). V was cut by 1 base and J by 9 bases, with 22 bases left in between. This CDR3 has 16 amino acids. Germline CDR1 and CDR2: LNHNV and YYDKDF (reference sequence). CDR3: CATSRARIGGFQGQYF. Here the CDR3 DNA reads TGTGCCACCAGCAGAGCCCGTATCGGGGGCTTCCAGGGGCAGTACTTC.

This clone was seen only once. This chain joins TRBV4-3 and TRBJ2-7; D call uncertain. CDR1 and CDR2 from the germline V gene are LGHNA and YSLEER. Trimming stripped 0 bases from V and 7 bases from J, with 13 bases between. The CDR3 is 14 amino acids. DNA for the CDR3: TGCGCCAGCAGCCAAGAAAGTACCAGGAAAGAGCAGTACTTC. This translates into CASSQESTRKEQYF.

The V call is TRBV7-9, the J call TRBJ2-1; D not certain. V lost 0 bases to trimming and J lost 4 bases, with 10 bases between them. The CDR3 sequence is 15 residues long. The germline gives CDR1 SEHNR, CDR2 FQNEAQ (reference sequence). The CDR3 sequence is CASSLAGQKYNEQFF. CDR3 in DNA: TGTGCCAGCAGCTTAGCGGGCCAAAAATACAATGAGCAGTTCTTC.

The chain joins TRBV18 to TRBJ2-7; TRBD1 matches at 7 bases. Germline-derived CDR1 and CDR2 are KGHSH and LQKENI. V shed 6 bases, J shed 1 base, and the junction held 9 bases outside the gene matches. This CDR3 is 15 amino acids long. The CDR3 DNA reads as TGTGCCAGCTCCCTTAAGGGACAGCGGTCCTACGAGCAGTACTTC. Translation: CASSLKGQRSYEQYF.

CDR3 protein: CASRPGGSDTIYF. The CDR3 coding sequence is TGTGCCAGCCGGCCAGGGGGCTCGGACACCATATATTTT. This sequence joins TRBV7-9 and TRBJ1-3; 8 bases agree with TRBD1. CDR1 and CDR2 from the germline V gene are SEHNR and FQNEAQ (reference sequence). This CDR3 has 13 amino acids. J gave up 8 bases and V 8 bases, and 8 bases lay outside the gene matches.

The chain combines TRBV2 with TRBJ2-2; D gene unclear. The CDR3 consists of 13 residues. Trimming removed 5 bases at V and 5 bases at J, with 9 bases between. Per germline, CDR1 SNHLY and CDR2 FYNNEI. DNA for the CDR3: TGTGCCAGCAGTAGCAAGAGGACCGGGGAGCTGTTTTTT. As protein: CASSSKRTGELFF.

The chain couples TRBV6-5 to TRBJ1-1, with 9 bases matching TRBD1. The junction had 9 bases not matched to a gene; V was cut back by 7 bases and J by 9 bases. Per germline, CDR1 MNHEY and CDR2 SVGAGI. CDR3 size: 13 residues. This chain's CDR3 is CASKPMDRGKAFF. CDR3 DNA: TGTGCCAGCAAGCCCATGGACAGGGGTAAAGCTTTCTTT.